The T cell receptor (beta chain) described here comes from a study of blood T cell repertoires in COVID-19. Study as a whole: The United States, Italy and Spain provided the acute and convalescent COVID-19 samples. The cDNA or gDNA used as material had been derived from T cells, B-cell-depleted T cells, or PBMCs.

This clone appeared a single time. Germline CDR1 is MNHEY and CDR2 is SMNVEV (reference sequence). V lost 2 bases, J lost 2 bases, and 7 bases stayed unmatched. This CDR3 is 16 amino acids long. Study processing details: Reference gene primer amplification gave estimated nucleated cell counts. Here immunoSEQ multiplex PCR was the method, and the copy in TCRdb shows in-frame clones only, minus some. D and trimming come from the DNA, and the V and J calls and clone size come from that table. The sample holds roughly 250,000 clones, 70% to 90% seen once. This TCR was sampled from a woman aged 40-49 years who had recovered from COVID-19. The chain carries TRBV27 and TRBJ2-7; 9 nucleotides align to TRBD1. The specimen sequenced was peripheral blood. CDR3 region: CASSLGPTGGTYEQYF. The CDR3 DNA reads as TGTGCCAGCAGTTTAGGGCCCACAGGGGGCACCTACGAGCAGTACTTC.